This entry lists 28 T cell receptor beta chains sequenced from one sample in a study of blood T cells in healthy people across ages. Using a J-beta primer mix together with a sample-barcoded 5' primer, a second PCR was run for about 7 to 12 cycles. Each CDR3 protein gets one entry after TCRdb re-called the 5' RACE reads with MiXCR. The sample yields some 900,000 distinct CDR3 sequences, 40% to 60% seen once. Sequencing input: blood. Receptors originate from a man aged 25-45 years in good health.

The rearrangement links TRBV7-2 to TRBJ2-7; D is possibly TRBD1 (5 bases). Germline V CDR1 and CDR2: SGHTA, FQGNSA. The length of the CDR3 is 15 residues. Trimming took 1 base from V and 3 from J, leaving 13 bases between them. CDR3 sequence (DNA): TGTGCCAGCAGCTTAGTGTCAGGGCTCGACTACGAGCAGTACTTC. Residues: CASSLVSGLDYEQYF. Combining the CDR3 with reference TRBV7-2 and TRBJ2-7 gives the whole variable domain GAGVSQSPSNKVTEKGKDVELRCDPISGHTALYWYRQSLGQGLEFLIYFQGNSAPDKSGLPSDRFSAERTGGSVSTLTIQRTQQEDSAVYLCASSLVSGLDYEQYFGPGTRLTVT.

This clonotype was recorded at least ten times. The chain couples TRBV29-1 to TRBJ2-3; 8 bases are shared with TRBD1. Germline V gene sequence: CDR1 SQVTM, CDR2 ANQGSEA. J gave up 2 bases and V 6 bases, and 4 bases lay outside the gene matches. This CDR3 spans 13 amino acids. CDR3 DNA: TGCAGCGTGCCGGGACAGGACACAGATACGCAGTATTTT. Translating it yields CSVPGQDTDTQYF.

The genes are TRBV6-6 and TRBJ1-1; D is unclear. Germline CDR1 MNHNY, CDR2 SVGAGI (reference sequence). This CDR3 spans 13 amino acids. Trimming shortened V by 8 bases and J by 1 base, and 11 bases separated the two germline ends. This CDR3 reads CASRLDGNTEAFF. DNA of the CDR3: TGTGCCAGCCGATTGGACGGGAACACTGAAGCTTTCTTT.

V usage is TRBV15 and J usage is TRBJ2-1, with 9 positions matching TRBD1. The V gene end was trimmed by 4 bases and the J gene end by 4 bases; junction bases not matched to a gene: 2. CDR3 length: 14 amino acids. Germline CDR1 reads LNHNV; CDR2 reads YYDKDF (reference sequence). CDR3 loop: CATSTDRGYNEQFF. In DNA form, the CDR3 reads TGTGCCACCAGCACGGACAGGGGATACAATGAGCAGTTCTTC.

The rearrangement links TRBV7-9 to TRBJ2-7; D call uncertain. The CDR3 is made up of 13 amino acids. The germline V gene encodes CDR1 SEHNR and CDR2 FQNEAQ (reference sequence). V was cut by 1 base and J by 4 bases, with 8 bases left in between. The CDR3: CASSLENVYEQYF. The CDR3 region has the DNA TGTGCCAGCAGCTTAGAGAACGTTTACGAGCAGTACTTC.

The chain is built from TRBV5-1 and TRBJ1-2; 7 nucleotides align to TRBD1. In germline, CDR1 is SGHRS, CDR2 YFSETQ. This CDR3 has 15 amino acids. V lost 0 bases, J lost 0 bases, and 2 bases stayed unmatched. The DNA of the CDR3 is TGCGCCAGCAGCTTGGGGGGACAGCCTAACTATGGCTACACCTTC. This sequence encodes CASSLGGQPNYGYTF.

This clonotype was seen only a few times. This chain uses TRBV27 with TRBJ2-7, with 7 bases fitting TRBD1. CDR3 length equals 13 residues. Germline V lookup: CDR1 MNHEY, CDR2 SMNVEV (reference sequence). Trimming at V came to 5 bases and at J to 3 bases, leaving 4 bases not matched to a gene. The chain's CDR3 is CASSRQGHYEQYF. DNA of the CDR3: TGTGCCAGCAGTCGACAGGGCCACTACGAGCAGTACTTC.

In DNA form, the CDR3 reads TGTGCCAGCAGCCAGGAAAGGGACTATGGCTACACCTTC. Its translation is CASSQERDYGYTF. This sequence joins TRBV28 and TRBJ1-2; no firm D call. CDR1 and CDR2 (germline): MDHEN, SYDVKM. The CDR3 is 13 residues long. The V end was cut by 6 bases, the J end by 3 bases, with 11 bases between.

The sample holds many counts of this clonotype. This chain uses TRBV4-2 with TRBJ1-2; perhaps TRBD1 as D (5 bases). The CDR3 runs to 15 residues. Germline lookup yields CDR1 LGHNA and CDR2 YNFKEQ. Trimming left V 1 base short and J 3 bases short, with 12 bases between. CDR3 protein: CASSQAAGEDYGYTF. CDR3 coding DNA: TGTGCCAGCAGCCAAGCGGCGGGGGAGGACTATGGCTACACCTTC.

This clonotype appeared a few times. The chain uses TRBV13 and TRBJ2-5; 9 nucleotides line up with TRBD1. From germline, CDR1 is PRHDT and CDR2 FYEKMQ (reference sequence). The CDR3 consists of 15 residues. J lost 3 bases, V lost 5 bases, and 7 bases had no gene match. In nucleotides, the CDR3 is TGTGCCAGCAGCAGGACAGGGGAAGGGAAAGAGACCCAGTACTTC. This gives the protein CASSRTGEGKETQYF. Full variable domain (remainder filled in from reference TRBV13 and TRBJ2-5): AAGVIQSPRHLIKEKRETATLKCYPIPRHDTVYWYQQGPGQDPQFLISFYEKMQSDKGSIPDRFSAQQFSDYHSELNMSSLELGDSALYFCASSRTGEGKETQYFGPGTRLLVL.

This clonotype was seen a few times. The CDR3 loop reads CASSPSVGINQPQHF. As DNA, the CDR3 is TGTGCCAGCAGCCCCTCAGTAGGGATCAATCAGCCCCAGCATTTT. J is TRBJ1-5 and V is TRBV7-2; the D is unclear. Trimming cost V 5 bases and J 3 bases, with 14 bases left between them. From germline, CDR1 is SGHTA and CDR2 FQGNSA. This CDR3 comprises 15 residues.

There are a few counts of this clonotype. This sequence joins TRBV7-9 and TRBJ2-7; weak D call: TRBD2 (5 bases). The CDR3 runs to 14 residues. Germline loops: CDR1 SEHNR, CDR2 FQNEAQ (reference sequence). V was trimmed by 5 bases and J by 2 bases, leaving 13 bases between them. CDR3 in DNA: TGTGCCAGCAGCCTCCCCGGGATAGCCTACGAGCAGTACTTC. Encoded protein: CASSLPGIAYEQYF.

DNA for the CDR3: TGTGCCAGCAGTTGGACGGGACGGATGAATTCACCCCTCCACTTT. It codes for CASSWTGRMNSPLHF. This chain connects TRBV27 to TRBJ1-6, with a possible D match to TRBD1 (5 bases). The V end was cut by 4 bases, the J end by 7 bases, with 14 bases between. CDR1 is MNHEY, CDR2 SMNVEV, per germline (reference sequence). The CDR3 totals 15 residues.

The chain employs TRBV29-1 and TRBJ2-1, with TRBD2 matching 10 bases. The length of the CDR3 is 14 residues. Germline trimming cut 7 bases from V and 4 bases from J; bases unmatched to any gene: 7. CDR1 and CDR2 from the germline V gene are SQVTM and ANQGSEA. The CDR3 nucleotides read TGCAGCGCCAATAGCGGGGGGACTTACAATGAGCAGTTCTTC. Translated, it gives CSANSGGTYNEQFF.

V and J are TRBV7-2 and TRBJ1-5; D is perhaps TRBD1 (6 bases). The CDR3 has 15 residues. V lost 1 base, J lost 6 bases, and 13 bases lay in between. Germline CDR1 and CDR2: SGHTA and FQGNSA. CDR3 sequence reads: CASSLGGGQVQPQHF. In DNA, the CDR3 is TGTGCCAGCAGCTTAGGTGGGGGGCAGGTTCAGCCCCAGCATTTT.

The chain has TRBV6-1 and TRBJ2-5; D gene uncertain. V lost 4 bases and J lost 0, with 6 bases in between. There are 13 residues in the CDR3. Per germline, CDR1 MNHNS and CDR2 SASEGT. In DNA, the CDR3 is TGTGCCAGCAGTGTGACACACCAAGAGACCCAGTACTTC. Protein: CASSVTHQETQYF.

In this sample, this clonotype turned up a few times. The CDR3 region is CASSRVSGSYGYTF. The CDR3 DNA sequence: TGTGCCAGCAGCCGCGTTTCAGGGAGCTATGGCTACACCTTC. V is TRBV9 and J is TRBJ1-2; TRBD1 might be the D (5 bases). Trimming left V 4 bases short and J 4 bases short, with 14 bases between. The CDR3 length is 14 residues. Germline CDR1 and CDR2: SGDLS and YYNGEE.

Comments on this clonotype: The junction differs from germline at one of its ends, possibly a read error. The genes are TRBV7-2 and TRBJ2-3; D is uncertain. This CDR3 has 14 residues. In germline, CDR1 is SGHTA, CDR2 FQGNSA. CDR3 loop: CAGSSAPALDTQYF. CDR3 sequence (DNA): TGTGCCGGCAGCTCTGCCCCCGCTTTAGATACGCAGTATTTT.

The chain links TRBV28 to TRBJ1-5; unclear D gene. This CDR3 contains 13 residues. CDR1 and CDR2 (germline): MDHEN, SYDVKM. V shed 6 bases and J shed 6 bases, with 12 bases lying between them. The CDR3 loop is CASSLAQSQPQHF. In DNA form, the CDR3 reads TGTGCCAGCAGCCTTGCCCAATCTCAGCCCCAGCATTTT.

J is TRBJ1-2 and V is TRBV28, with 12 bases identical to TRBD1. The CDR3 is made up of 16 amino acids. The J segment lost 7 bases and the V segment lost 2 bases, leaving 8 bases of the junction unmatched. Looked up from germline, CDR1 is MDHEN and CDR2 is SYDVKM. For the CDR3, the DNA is TGTGCCAGCAGTTTAGGGGACAGGGGGCTCTTCAGTGGCTACACCTTC. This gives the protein CASSLGDRGLFSGYTF.

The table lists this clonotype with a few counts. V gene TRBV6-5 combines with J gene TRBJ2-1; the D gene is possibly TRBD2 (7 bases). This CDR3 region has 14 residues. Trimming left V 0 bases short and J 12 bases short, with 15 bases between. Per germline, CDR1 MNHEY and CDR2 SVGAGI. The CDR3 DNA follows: TGTGCCAGCAGTTACTCGATTGGGGGGGGGGCGCAGTTCTTC. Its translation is CASSYSIGGGAQFF.

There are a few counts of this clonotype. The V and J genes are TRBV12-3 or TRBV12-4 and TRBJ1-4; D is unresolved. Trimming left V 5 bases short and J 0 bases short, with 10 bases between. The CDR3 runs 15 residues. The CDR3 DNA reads TGTGCCAGCAGTGCCCCCGGTCCAACTAATGAAAAACTGTTTTTT. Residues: CASSAPGPTNEKLFF.

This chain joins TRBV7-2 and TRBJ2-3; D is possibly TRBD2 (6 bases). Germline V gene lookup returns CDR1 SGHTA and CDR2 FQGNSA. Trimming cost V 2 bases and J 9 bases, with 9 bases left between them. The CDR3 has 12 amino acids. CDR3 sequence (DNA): TGTGCCAGCAGCTTAAGTGGGAGGACGCAGTATTTT. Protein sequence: CASSLSGRTQYF.

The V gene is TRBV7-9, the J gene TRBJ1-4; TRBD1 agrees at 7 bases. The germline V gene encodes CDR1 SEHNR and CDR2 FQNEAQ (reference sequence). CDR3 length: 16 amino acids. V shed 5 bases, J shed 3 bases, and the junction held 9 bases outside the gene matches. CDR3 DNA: TGTGCCAGCAGCCTGACAGGGAGGGGAGCTAATGAAAAACTGTTTTTT. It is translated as CASSLTGRGANEKLFF.

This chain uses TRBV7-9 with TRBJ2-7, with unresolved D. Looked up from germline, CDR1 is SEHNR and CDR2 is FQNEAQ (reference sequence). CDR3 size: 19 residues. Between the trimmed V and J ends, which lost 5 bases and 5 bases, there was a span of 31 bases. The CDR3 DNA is TGTGCCAGCAGCCCCCAACCCTTTTCCGGGCCTGACTTGGGTCACGAGCAGTACTTC. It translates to CASSPQPFSGPDLGHEQYF. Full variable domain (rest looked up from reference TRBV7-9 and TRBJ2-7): DTGVSQNPRHKITKRGQNVTFRCDPISEHNRLYWYRQTLGQGPEFLTYFQNEAQLEKSRLLSDRFSAERPKGSFSTLEIQRTEQGDSAMYLCASSPQPFSGPDLGHEQYFGPGTRLTVT.

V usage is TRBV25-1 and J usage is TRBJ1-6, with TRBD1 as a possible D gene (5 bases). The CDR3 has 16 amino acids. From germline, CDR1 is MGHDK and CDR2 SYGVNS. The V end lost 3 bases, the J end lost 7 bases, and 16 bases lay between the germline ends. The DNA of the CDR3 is TGTGCCAGCAGTGAGCGAACGCAGGGAGGGAATTCACCCCTCCACTTT. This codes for CASSERTQGGNSPLHF.

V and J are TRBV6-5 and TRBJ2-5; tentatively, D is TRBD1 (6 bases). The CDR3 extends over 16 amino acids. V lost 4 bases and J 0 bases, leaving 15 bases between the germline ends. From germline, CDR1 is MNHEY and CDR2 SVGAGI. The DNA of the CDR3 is TGTGCCAGCAGTTTTTACAGGGCGATCAACCAAGAGACCCAGTACTTC. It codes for CASSFYRAINQETQYF.

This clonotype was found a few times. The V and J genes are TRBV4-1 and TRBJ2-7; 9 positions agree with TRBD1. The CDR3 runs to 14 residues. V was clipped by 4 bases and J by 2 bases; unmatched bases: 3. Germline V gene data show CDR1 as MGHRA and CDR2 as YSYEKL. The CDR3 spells CASSRTGDTYEQYF. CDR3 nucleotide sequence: TGCGCCAGCAGCCGGACAGGGGACACCTACGAGCAGTACTTC.